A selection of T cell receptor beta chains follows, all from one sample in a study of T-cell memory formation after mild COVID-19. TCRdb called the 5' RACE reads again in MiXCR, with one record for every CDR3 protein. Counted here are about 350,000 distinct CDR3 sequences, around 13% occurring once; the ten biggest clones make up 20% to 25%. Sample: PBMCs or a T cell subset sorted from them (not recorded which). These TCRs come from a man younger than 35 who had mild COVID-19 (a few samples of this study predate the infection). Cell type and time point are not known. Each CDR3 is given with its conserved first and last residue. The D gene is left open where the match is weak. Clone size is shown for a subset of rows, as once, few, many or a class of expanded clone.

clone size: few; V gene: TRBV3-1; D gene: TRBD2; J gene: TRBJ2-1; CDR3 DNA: TGTGCCAGCAGCCTCCGGACTAGCGGGACCTCCTACAATGAGCAGTTCTTC; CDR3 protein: CASSLRTSGTSYNEQFF
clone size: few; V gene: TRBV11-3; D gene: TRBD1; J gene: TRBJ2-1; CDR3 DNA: TGTGCCAGCAGTCTCCGGGACAGGGGGCGCGATGAGCAGTTCTTC; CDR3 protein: CASSLRDRGRDEQFF
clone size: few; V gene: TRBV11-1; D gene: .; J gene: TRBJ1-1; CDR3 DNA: TGTGCCAGCAGCTTTCCGGGATGGAACACTGAAGCTTTCTTT; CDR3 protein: CASSFPGWNTEAFF
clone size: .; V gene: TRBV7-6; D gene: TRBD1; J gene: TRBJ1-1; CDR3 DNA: TGTGCCAGCAGCCCCGGACAGGGGCCGACTGAAGCTTTCTTT; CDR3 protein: CASSPGQGPTEAFF
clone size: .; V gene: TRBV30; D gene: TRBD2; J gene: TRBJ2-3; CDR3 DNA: TGTGCCTGGAGTGTAACTAGCGTCACAGATACGCAGTATTTT; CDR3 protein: CAWSVTSVTDTQYF
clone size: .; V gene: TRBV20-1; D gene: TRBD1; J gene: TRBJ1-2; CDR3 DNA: TGCAGTGCTAGGGACAGGGGATTCTATGGCTACACCTTC; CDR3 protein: CSARDRGFYGYTF
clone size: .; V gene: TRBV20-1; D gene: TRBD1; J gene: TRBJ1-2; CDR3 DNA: TGCAGTGCTAGCTCCCCAGGGGGGGACTATGGCTACACCTTC; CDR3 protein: CSASSPGGDYGYTF
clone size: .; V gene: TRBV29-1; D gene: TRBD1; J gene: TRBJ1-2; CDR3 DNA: TGCAGCGTTGATAGTCAGGGGGTATACTATGGCTACACCTTC; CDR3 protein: CSVDSQGVYYGYTF
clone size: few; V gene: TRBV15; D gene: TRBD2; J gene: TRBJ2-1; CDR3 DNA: TGTGCCACCAGCGGAAGGGGACTAGCGGTCTACAATGAGCAGTTCTTC; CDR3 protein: CATSGRGLAVYNEQFF
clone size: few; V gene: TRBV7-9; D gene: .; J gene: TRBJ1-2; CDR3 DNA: TGTGCCAGCAGCACGATCTCCATAATTAACTATGGCTACACCTTC; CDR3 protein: CASSTISIINYGYTF
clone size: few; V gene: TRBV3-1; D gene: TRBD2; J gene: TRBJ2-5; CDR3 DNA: TGTGCCAGCAGCCAAGATCTCGGCCTAGCGGGGGGCCTTCAAGAGACCCAGTACTTC; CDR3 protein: CASSQDLGLAGGLQETQYF
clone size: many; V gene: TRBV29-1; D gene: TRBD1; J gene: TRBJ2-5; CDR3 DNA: TGCAGCGTGCTGGACAGGGTAAAGACCCAGTACTTC; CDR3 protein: CSVLDRVKTQYF
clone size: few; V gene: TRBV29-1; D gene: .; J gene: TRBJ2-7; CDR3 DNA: TGCAGCGTTGGTATCATCGGGGACCGACTAAACGAGCAGTACTTC; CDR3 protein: CSVGIIGDRLNEQYF
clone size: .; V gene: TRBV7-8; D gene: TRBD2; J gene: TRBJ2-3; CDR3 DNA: TGTGCCAGCAGCCCTGGGACTAGCGGGGGAAATACGCAGTATTTT; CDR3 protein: CASSPGTSGGNTQYF
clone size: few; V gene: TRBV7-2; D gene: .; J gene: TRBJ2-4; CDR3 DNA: TGTGCCAGCAGCTTATCGGAGGGACCCAACATTCAGTACTTC; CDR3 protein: CASSLSEGPNIQYF
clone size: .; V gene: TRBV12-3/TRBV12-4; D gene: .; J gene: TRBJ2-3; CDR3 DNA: TGTGCCAGCAGCCGTAATTTCCCGGGCCTTCGAGGAGATACGCAGTATTTT; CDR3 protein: CASSRNFPGLRGDTQYF
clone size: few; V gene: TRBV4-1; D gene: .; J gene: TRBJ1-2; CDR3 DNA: TGCGCCAGCAGCCAAGTAGGGCACGACTATGGCTACACCTTC; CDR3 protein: CASSQVGHDYGYTF
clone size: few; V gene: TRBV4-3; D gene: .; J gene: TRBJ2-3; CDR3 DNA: TGCGCCAGCAGCCAAGAAATAGTTCGAGATACGCAGTATTTT; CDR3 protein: CASSQEIVRDTQYF
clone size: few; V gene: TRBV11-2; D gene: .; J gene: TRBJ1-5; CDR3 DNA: TGTGCCAGCGGATCGAATCAGCCCCAGCATTTT; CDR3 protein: CASGSNQPQHF
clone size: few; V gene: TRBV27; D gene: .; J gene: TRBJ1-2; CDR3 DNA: TGTGCCAGCAGTCCCTACAGGGAGCAATATGGCTACACCTTC; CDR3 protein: CASSPYREQYGYTF
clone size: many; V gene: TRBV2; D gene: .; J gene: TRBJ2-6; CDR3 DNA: TGTGCCAGCAGCAGCAGCTCTGGGGCCAACGTCCTGACTTTC; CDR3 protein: CASSSSSGANVLTF
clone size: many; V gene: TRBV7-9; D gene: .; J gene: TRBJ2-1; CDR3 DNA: TGTGCCAGCAGTTTATCCAATGAGCAGTTCTTC; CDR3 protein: CASSLSNEQFF